A selection of T cell receptor beta chains follows, all from one sample in a study of control samples from healthy donors and cancer patients. The table came from immunoSEQ multiplex PCR; TCRdb's copy has only in-frame clones and leaves some out. The sample lists approximately 90,000 clones, over 85% seen once, with about 1.5% in the top ten. Sequencing was done on a sample of blood. These receptors came from a woman aged 25 to 39 in good health. The conserved cysteine and the conserved F or W are not part of the CDR3 here.

J,V,CDR3
TRBJ2-2,TRBV6-5,ASSCEGRFRTGELF
TRBJ1-5,TRBV12-5,ASASAGLRVHQPQH
TRBJ2-1,TRBV27,ASSSWTSGGYNEQF
TRBJ2-7,TRBV5-4,ASSTGTGGSYEQY
TRBJ1-5,TRBV19,ASSIGGHRERFSQPQH
TRBJ2-5,TRBV3-1/TRBV3-2,ASSRQLAGEWETQY
TRBJ2-3,TRBV29-1,SVRNRGNTDTQY
TRBJ1-1,TRBV7-8,ASSYWTGLNTEAF
TRBJ2-1,TRBV15,ATSREASGYNEQF
TRBJ2-6,TRBV21-1,ASSNKVRLPGANVLT
TRBJ1-2,TRBV12-3/TRBV12-4,ASSLKRYGYT
TRBJ2-1,TRBV29-1,SVEVASSYNEQF
TRBJ1-5,TRBV28,ASSLRTGNSNQPQH
TRBJ2-5,TRBV4-1,ASSLRLAGETQY
TRBJ1-5,TRBV5-1,ASSLWTGAQNQPQH
TRBJ1-2,TRBV5-1,ASSLVGSYGYT
TRBJ1-5,TRBV6-2/TRBV6-3,ASSPWGLSQPQH
TRBJ1-2,TRBV18,ASSPPSRGVMDGHT
TRBJ2-1,TRBV10-3,AISTSGLGSNEQF
TRBJ2-7,TRBV18,ASSPIGQGASYEQY
TRBJ2-3,TRBV19,ASSRGGVDTQY
TRBJ2-2,TRBV30,AWSGDTGELF
TRBJ1-3,TRBV2,ASSGGDGNTIY